A single sample gave rise to the 10 T cell receptor beta chains below, sequenced in a study of vaccination effects on CD4 cells after COVID-19. Generated by immunoSEQ multiplex PCR, the TCRdb table keeps only in-frame clones and is missing some. The data show 20,000 to 25,000 clones, 55% to 75% seen once. The antigens these receptors bind are not known. Antigen-specific CD4+ T cells were expanded with viral peptide pools in the ViraFEST assay before sequencing. Scientists isolated CD4+ T cells after an approximately 9-day culture period ended. The study found no prior SARS-CoV-2 infection in the vaccine recipients, who tested negative for nucleocapsid antibodies. Here the sequenced sample was CD4+ T cells from PBMCs cultured with HCoV-NL63 spike peptides, taken before COVID-19 vaccination. Source of these receptors: a human donor who received a COVID-19 vaccine.

J is TRBJ2-2 and V is TRBV5-5; D is undetermined. Trimming left V 0 bases short and J 7 bases short, with 10 bases between. The germline V gene has CDR1 SGHKS and CDR2 YYEKEE (reference sequence). The length of the CDR3 is 14 residues. The CDR3 DNA is TGTGCCAGCAGCTTGGCCGTCTTCGGCGGGGAGCTGTTTTTT. The encoded protein is CASSLAVFGGELFF.

J is TRBJ2-7 and V is TRBV3-1 (or the pseudogene TRBV3-2); 7 nucleotides align to TRBD2. Germline V lookup: CDR1 LGHDT, CDR2 YNNKEL (reference sequence). There are 17 residues in the CDR3. After removal of 2 bases from V and 2 bases from J, the junction contained 12 bases not matched to a gene. CDR3 nucleotide sequence: TGTGCCAGCAGCCAAAGATTTGGGGGAGGGCCCACCTACGAGCAGTACTTC. Its protein product is CASSQRFGGGPTYEQYF.

This clone was observed a few times. The chain links TRBV9 to TRBJ2-5; D uncertain. V was pared by 0 bases and J by 1 base, with 7 bases between. The length of the CDR3 is 14 residues. CDR1 SGDLS and CDR2 YYNGEE come from the germline V gene. CDR3 loop: CASSVGQIQETQYF. The DNA of the CDR3 is TGTGCCAGCAGCGTAGGTCAGATCCAAGAGACCCAGTACTTC.

There are a few counts of this clone. This sequence joins TRBV12-3 or TRBV12-4 and TRBJ2-2, with D uncertain. V was pared by 7 bases and J by 4 bases, with 10 bases between. The CDR3 has 13 amino acids. The CDR3 region is CASTPQATGELFF. CDR3 nucleotides: TGTGCCAGCACCCCCCAGGCCACCGGGGAGCTGTTTTTT.

This chain joins TRBV5-5 and TRBJ2-3, with TRBD1 as a possible D gene (6 bases). CDR1 is SGHKS, CDR2 YYEKEE, per germline (reference sequence). Trimming pared 4 bases from V and 6 bases from J, leaving 12 bases between. The CDR3 runs 13 residues. CDR3 nucleotides: TGTGCCAGCAGCCAACTAGACAGGGATACGCAGTATTTT. It translates to CASSQLDRDTQYF.

The rearrangement links TRBV6-5 to TRBJ1-2; possible D gene TRBD1, 5 bases. The CDR3 is 16 amino acids. Trimming took off 2 bases at V and 3 bases at J, with 16 bases between the two ends. Germline lookup yields CDR1 MNHEY and CDR2 SVGAGI. CDR3 region: CASSYLPRGGDYGYTF. The DNA for the CDR3 is TGTGCCAGCAGTTACCTCCCCCGGGGAGGGGACTATGGCTACACCTTC.

This clone was observed a few times. The chain has TRBV19 and TRBJ1-3; no definite D call. Deletions cut 5 bases from V and 4 bases from J, with 15 bases between. Germline V CDR1 and CDR2: LNHDA, SQIVND (reference sequence). The CDR3 consists of 15 residues. The CDR3, as DNA: TGTGCCAGTAGTCCGGGATTATTACTAGGAAACACCATATATTTT. Translating it yields CASSPGLLLGNTIYF.

This clone showed up just once. The chain joins TRBV30 to TRBJ1-5; the D gene is possibly TRBD1 (5 bases). Germline CDR1 GTSNPN, CDR2 SVGIG (reference sequence). The CDR3 loop spans 15 amino acids. The ends were cut back, 1 base at V and 3 bases at J, with 13 bases in the middle. The CDR3 DNA reads TGTGCCTGGAGTGCTAAGGGACTGTTCAATCAGCCCCAGCATTTT. Translated: CAWSAKGLFNQPQHF.

The chain is built from TRBV24-1 and TRBJ2-2, with no clear D. The CDR3 is made up of 11 amino acids. Germline V gene data show CDR1 as KGHDR and CDR2 as SFDVKD. The V gene lost 3 bases and the J gene lost 5 bases, with 0 bases spanning the gap. The CDR3 DNA follows: TGTGCCACCAGTGATACCGGGGAGCTGTTTTTT. Protein sequence: CATSDTGELFF.

The chain employs TRBV12-2 and TRBJ1-4. TRBV12-2 represents a pseudogene. The CDR3 length is 11 residues. The CDR3 reads CASLGGEKLFF. DNA for the CDR3: TGTGCAAGTTTGGGGGGGGAAAAACTGTTTTTT.